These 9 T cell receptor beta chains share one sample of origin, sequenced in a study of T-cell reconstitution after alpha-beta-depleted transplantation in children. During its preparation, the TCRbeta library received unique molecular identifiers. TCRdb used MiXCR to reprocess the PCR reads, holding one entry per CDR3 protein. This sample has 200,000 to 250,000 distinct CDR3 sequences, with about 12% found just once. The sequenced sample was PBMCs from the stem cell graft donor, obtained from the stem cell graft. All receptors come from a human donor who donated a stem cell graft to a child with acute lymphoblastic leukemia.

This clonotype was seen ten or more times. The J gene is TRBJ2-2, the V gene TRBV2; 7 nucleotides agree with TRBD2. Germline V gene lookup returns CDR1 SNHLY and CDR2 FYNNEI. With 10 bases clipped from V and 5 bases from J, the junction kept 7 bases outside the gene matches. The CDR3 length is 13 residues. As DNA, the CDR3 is TGTGCCACCGGCGGGAGTGGTACCGGGGAGCTGTTTTTT. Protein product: CATGGSGTGELFF. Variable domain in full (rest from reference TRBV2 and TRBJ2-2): EPEVTQTPSHQVTQMGQEVILRCVPISNHLYFYWYRQILGQKVEFLVSFYNNEISEKSEIFDDQFSVERPDGSNFTLKIRSTKLEDSAMYFCATGGSGTGELFFGEGSRLTVL.

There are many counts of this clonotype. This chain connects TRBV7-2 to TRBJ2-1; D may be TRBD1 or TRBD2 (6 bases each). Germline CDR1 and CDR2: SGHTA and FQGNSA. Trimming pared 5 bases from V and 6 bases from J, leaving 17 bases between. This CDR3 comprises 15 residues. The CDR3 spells CASSRGRGHGNEQFF. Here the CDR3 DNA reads TGTGCCAGCAGCCGGGGCCGGGGGCACGGCAATGAGCAGTTCTTC.

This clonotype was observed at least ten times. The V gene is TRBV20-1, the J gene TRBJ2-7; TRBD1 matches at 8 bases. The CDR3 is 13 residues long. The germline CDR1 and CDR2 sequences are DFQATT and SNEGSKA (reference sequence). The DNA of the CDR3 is TGCAGCGCTCGGCAGGGGGCCTTGCGCGAGCAGTACTTC. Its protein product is CSARQGALREQYF.

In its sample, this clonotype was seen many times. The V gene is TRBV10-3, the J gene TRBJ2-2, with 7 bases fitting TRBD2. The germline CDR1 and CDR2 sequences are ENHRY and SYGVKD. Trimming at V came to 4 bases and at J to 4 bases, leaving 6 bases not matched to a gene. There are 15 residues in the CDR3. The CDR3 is CAISGTGGTTGELFF. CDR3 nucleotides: TGTGCCATCAGTGGGACCGGGGGGACCACCGGGGAGCTGTTTTTT.

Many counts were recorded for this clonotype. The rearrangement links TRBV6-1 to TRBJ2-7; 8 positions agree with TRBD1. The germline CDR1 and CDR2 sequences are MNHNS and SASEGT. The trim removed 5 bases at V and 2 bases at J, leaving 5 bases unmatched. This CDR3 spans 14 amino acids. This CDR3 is CASSTGTGAYEQYF. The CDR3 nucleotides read TGTGCCAGCAGTACCGGGACAGGAGCCTACGAGCAGTACTTC.

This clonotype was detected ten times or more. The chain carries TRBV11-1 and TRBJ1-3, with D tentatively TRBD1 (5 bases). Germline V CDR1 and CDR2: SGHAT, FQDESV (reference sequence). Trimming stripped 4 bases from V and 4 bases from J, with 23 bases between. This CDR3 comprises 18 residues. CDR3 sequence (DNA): TGTGCCAGCAGCTCTCTGGGGCTAACTCTGGGATTCGGAAACACCATATATTTT. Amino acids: CASSSLGLTLGFGNTIYF. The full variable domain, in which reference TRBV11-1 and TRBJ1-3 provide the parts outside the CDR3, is EAEVAQSPRYKITEKSQAVAFWCDPISGHATLYWYRQILGQGPELLVQFQDESVVDDSQLPKDRFSAERLKGVDSTLKIQPAELGDSAMYLCASSSLGLTLGFGNTIYFGEGSWLTVV.

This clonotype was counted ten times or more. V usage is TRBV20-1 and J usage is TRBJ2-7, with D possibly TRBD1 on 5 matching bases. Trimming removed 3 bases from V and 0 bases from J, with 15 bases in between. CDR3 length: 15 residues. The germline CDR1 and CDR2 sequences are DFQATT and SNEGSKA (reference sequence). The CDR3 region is CSASPLQGSSYEQYF. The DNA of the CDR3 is TGCAGTGCTAGCCCCCTGCAGGGCAGCTCCTACGAGCAGTACTTC.

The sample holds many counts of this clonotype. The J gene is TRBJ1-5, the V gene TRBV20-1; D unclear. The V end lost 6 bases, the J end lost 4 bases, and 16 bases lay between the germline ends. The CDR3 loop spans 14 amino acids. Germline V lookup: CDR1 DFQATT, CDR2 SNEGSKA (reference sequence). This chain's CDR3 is CSAFRRMANQPQHF. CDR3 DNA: TGCAGTGCGTTTCGGAGGATGGCAAATCAGCCCCAGCATTTT.

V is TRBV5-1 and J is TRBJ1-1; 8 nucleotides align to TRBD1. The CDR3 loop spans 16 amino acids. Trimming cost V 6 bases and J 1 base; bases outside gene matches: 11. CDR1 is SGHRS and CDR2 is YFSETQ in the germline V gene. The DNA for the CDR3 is TGCGCCAGCACAGACTACAGGGGGTCAGGGAACACTGAAGCTTTCTTT. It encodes CASTDYRGSGNTEAFF.